This passage covers 32 T cell receptor beta chains from one sample sequenced in a study of shared clonotypes between healthy human individuals. Produced via immunoSEQ multiplex PCR; TCRdb's table is partial and in-frame only. The data show 2 million to 3 million clones, 80% to 95% seen once. Sequencing was performed on naive CD4+ T cells from PBMCs. The subset: CD45RA+ positively selected. The receptor source for this set is a man aged 18 to 30 in good health. Some clones in this sample may be carry-over from other donors' samples.

The CDR3 region is CASSQGDRVVWGYTF. DNA for the CDR3: TGTGCCAGCAGCCAAGGTGACAGGGTAGTGTGGGGCTACACCTTC. This chain uses TRBV4-2 with TRBJ1-2; 7 nucleotides line up with TRBD1. Germline CDR1 and CDR2: LGHNA and YNFKEQ. The CDR3 loop spans 15 amino acids. V was pared by 1 base and J by 8 bases, with 10 bases of the junction left unmatched.

This clone was detected only once. This sequence joins TRBV15 and TRBJ1-5; no firm D call. V dropped 0 bases and J dropped 7 bases, with 16 bases sitting between them. Germline V lookup: CDR1 LNHNV, CDR2 YYDKDF (reference sequence). This CDR3 comprises 16 residues. CDR3 sequence reads: CATSRDGLGFRQPQHF. The CDR3 nucleotides read TGTGCCACCAGCAGAGATGGCTTGGGGTTTCGACAGCCCCAGCATTTT.

In this sample, this clone turned up a few times. The V call is TRBV7-9, the J call TRBJ2-7; no definite D call. The germline V gene encodes CDR1 SEHNR and CDR2 FQNEAQ (reference sequence). V was clipped by 1 base and J by 2 bases, with 12 bases between them. CDR3 length equals 15 residues. The CDR3, as DNA: TGTGCCAGCAGCTTAGGCTTCGCCGGAACCTACGAGCAGTACTTC. Its protein product is CASSLGFAGTYEQYF.

This clone showed up just once. The chain combines TRBV7-9 with TRBJ2-1; D is ambiguous. Trimming stripped 1 base from V and 0 bases from J, with 16 bases between. The CDR3 is 18 residues long. From germline, CDR1 is SEHNR and CDR2 FQNEAQ (reference sequence). The CDR3 bases are TGTGCCAGCAGCTTAGTGGGTTCCGCGGCGAGCTCCTACAATGAGCAGTTCTTC. This codes for CASSLVGSAASSYNEQFF.

The V and J genes are TRBV7-2 and TRBJ2-7; possibly TRBD1 for D (6 bases). Per the germline V gene, CDR1 is SGHTA and CDR2 is FQGNSA. The CDR3 covers 15 residues. V was cut by 1 base and J by 6 bases, with 16 bases left in between. The CDR3 coding sequence is TGTGCCAGCAGCTTAGGGCTGAGGGGGAAAGGCGAGCAGTACTTC. Translated, it gives CASSLGLRGKGEQYF.

The chain combines TRBV18 with TRBJ1-1, with D uncertain. In germline, CDR1 is KGHSH, CDR2 LQKENI. The CDR3 spans 13 residues. Between the trimmed V and J ends, which lost 4 bases and 4 bases, there was a span of 10 bases. In DNA, the CDR3 is TGTGCCAGCTCACTCTCTGGGTTCACTGAAGCTTTCTTT. Protein: CASSLSGFTEAFF. Combining the CDR3 with reference TRBV18 and TRBJ1-1 gives the whole variable domain NAGVMQNPRHLVRRRGQEARLRCSPMKGHSHVYWYRQLPEEGLKFMVYLQKENIIDESGMPKERFSAEFPKEGPSILRIQQVVRGDSAAYFCASSLSGFTEAFFGQGTRLTVV.

The CDR3 DNA sequence: TGTGCCAGCAGTTACTTCACGGGACAGGGCCGGGTTGAAGCTTTCTTT. Translation: CASSYFTGQGRVEAFF. V is TRBV27 and J is TRBJ1-1; 9 bases are a match to TRBD1. Germline V gene lookup returns CDR1 MNHEY and CDR2 SMNVEV (reference sequence). The CDR3 extends over 16 amino acids. The V gene end was trimmed by 4 bases and the J gene end by 7 bases; junction bases not matched to a gene: 13.

CDR3 DNA: TGCAGCGTTGAACTCTGGAAAACCTACAATGAGCAGTTCTTC. Translation gives CSVELWKTYNEQFF. The rearrangement uses TRBV29-1 and TRBJ2-1; D is ambiguous. Germline lookup yields CDR1 SQVTM and CDR2 ANQGSEA. V dropped 2 bases and J dropped 2 bases, with 10 bases sitting between them. The CDR3 loop spans 14 amino acids.

The rearrangement links TRBV25-1 to TRBJ1-6; no firm D call. Trimming left V 2 bases short and J 9 bases short, with 8 bases between. This CDR3 spans 13 amino acids. Germline-derived CDR1 and CDR2 are MGHDK and SYGVNS. The CDR3 loop reads CASSEARRSPLHF. CDR3 coding DNA: TGTGCCAGCAGTGAAGCTCGGCGTTCACCCCTCCACTTT.

This rearrangement joins TRBV15 to TRBJ2-5; 11 nucleotides match TRBD2. CDR1 and CDR2 (germline): LNHNV, YYDKDF (reference sequence). V was pared by 8 bases and J by 5 bases, with 13 bases of the junction left unmatched. CDR3 length equals 16 residues. Here the CDR3 reads CATAGLAGARRETQYF. CDR3 DNA sequence: TGTGCCACCGCTGGACTAGCGGGTGCTCGGCGGGAGACCCAGTACTTC. Combining the CDR3 with reference TRBV15 and TRBJ2-5 gives the whole variable domain DAMVIQNPRYQVTQFGKPVTLSCSQTLNHNVMYWYQQKSSQAPKLLFHYYDKDFNNEADTPDNFQSRRPNTSFCFLDIRSPGLGDTAMYLCATAGLAGARRETQYFGPGTRLLVL.

The chain couples TRBV28 to TRBJ2-5; D gene uncertain. CDR3 length: 15 residues. Trimming stripped 4 bases from V and 5 bases from J, with 17 bases between. Germline CDR1 MDHEN, CDR2 SYDVKM. CDR3 region: CASSSPNRVGETQYF. The CDR3 DNA sequence: TGTGCCAGCAGTTCCCCTAACCGGGTAGGCGAGACCCAGTACTTC.

The CDR3, as DNA: TGTGCCAGTAGTATAGCAGCTAACTATGGCTACACCTTC. Translating it yields CASSIAANYGYTF. The chain employs TRBV19 and TRBJ1-2; no clear D gene. This CDR3 spans 13 amino acids. Germline loops: CDR1 LNHDA, CDR2 SQIVND (reference sequence). Trimming cost V 1 base and J 0 bases, with 3 bases left between them.

The J gene is TRBJ2-5, the V gene TRBV7-9, with a weak D call TRBD2 (5 bases). Trimming took off 5 bases at V and 5 bases at J, with 15 bases between the two ends. The CDR3 spans 14 residues. Germline V gene lookup returns CDR1 SEHNR and CDR2 FQNEAQ (reference sequence). In DNA form, the CDR3 reads TGTGCCAGCAGCCGATCCGGGGTTGGGGAGACCCAGTACTTC. Translated: CASSRSGVGETQYF.

This clone was observed once. The chain combines TRBV5-1 with TRBJ1-1; D call uncertain. The CDR3 sequence is 14 residues long. V was trimmed by 2 bases and J by 4 bases, leaving 12 bases between them. Germline V gene lookup returns CDR1 SGHRS and CDR2 YFSETQ. The CDR3: CASSFGGGVTEAFF. CDR3 nucleotides: TGCGCCAGCAGCTTTGGAGGCGGGGTCACTGAAGCTTTCTTT. The whole variable domain, remainder taken from reference TRBV5-1 and TRBJ1-1, is KAGVTQTPRYLIKTRGQQVTLSCSPISGHRSVSWYQQTPGQGLQFLFEYFSETQRNKGNFPGRFSGRQFSNSRSEMNVSTLELGDSALYLCASSFGGGVTEAFFGQGTRLTVV.

A remark on this clone: Other DNA sequences in the same sample also yield this CDR3. The genes are TRBV5-1 and TRBJ2-5; 10 positions agree with TRBD2. Germline V lookup: CDR1 SGHRS, CDR2 YFSETQ. The length of the CDR3 is 15 residues. V gave up 0 bases and J gave up 3 bases; unmatched junction bases: 2. The chain's CDR3 is CASSLVLAGEETQYF. As DNA, the CDR3 is TGCGCCAGCAGCTTGGTGCTAGCGGGGGAAGAGACCCAGTACTTC.

The rearrangement joins TRBV5-1 to TRBJ2-5; 8 bases line up with TRBD1. The ends lost 6 bases at V and 1 base at J; junction bases unmatched: 8. Germline assignment: CDR1 SGHRS and CDR2 YFSETQ. There are 15 residues in the CDR3. CDR3 amino acids: CASTHGTGLQETQYF. In DNA, the CDR3 is TGCGCCAGCACCCATGGGACAGGCCTCCAAGAGACCCAGTACTTC.

The chain uses TRBV5-4 and TRBJ2-1; 11 bases align to TRBD2. J gave up 8 bases and V 4 bases, and 11 bases lay outside the gene matches. Germline V lookup: CDR1 SGHNT, CDR2 YYREEE (reference sequence). The CDR3 contains 16 residues. The CDR3 here is CASSGGTSGSFYEQFF. In nucleotides, the CDR3 is TGTGCCAGCAGCGGCGGTACTAGCGGGAGTTTCTATGAGCAGTTCTTC.

The V gene is TRBV2, the J gene TRBJ2-4; no firm D call. In germline, CDR1 is SNHLY, CDR2 FYNNEI. V dropped 2 bases and J dropped 7 bases, with 9 bases sitting between them. The length of the CDR3 is 13 residues. CDR3 region: CASSELDRNIQYF. CDR3 nucleotide sequence: TGTGCCAGCAGTGAACTAGACCGCAACATTCAGTACTTC.

The sample holds one count of this clone. The V gene is TRBV9, the J gene TRBJ2-3; D is possibly TRBD1 or TRBD2 (5 bases each). The germline V gene encodes CDR1 SGDLS and CDR2 YYNGEE. Between the trimmed V and J ends, which lost 0 bases and 7 bases, there was a span of 12 bases. This CDR3 comprises 14 residues. The CDR3 bases are TGTGCCAGCAGCGTAGGAGGGACCCACTATACGCAGTATTTT. This codes for CASSVGGTHYTQYF.

This chain connects TRBV10-3 to TRBJ2-5; tentatively, D is TRBD2 (5 bases). The V end was cut by 4 bases, the J end by 5 bases, with 8 bases between. The germline V gene encodes CDR1 ENHRY and CDR2 SYGVKD. CDR3 length equals 12 residues. The CDR3 coding sequence is TGTGCCATCAGTGGGAGAGGGGAGACCCAGTACTTC. Amino acid sequence: CAISGRGETQYF.

J is TRBJ2-3 and V is TRBV18; D is undetermined. The CDR3 covers 13 residues. Germline assignment: CDR1 KGHSH and CDR2 LQKENI. V lost 4 bases and J lost 2, with 7 bases in between. The CDR3, as DNA: TGTGCCAGCTCACAATGGCCCACAGATACGCAGTATTTT. The encoded protein is CASSQWPTDTQYF.

This clone came up a few times. CDR3 in amino acids: CASSRQQGSNTGELFF. Written as DNA, the CDR3 is TGCGCCAGCAGCAGACAGCAGGGATCGAACACCGGGGAGCTGTTTTTT. The gene calls are TRBV4-1 and TRBJ2-2; a possible D gene is TRBD1 (5 bases). V shed 5 bases and J shed 0 bases, with 13 bases lying between them. The length of the CDR3 is 16 residues. Per germline, CDR1 MGHRA and CDR2 YSYEKL.

CDR3 nucleotide sequence: TGCGCCAGCAGCCCAGCCGGGGGGAACACTGAAGCTTTCTTT. Its protein is CASSPAGGNTEAFF. V and J are TRBV5-1 and TRBJ1-1; a weak D match, TRBD1 (5 bases). Germline assignment: CDR1 SGHRS and CDR2 YFSETQ. The CDR3 loop spans 14 amino acids. Trimming took off 4 bases at V and 1 base at J, with 11 bases between the two ends.

In its sample, this clone was seen a few times. The chain links TRBV7-2 to TRBJ1-2; D gene ambiguous. CDR1 and CDR2 from the germline V gene are SGHTA and FQGNSA. V lost 1 base and J lost 7, with 7 bases in between. CDR3 length: 12 amino acids. The CDR3 loop is CASSLGVGGYTF. The CDR3 DNA follows: TGTGCCAGCAGCTTAGGAGTAGGTGGCTACACCTTC.

The rearrangement uses TRBV5-6 and TRBJ1-1, with 10 bases matching TRBD1. V dropped 0 bases and J dropped 6; count of bases not matched to a gene: 2. CDR3 size: 14 residues. Per the germline V gene, CDR1 is SGHDT and CDR2 is YYEEEE. In nucleotides, the CDR3 is TGTGCCAGCAGCTTGGGACAGGGGGCCTCTGAAGCTTTCTTT. Amino acid sequence: CASSLGQGASEAFF.

The chain recombines TRBV5-1 with TRBJ2-3; 8 bases agree with TRBD1. V shed 1 base and J 5 bases; nucleotides not matched to a gene: 9. The germline gives CDR1 SGHRS, CDR2 YFSETQ. CDR3 length equals 16 residues. This CDR3 is CASSLMGTGDQDTQYF. The CDR3 bases are TGCGCCAGCAGCTTGATGGGGACAGGAGATCAAGATACGCAGTATTTT.

The chain has TRBV27 and TRBJ1-6; D may be TRBD1 (5 bases). V was trimmed by 8 bases and J by 15 bases, leaving 20 bases between them. The CDR3 totals 13 residues. Germline lookup yields CDR1 MNHEY and CDR2 SMNVEV (reference sequence). The CDR3 loop reads CASGAGLDLVLHF. The CDR3 DNA reads TGTGCCAGCGGGGCGGGGTTAGACTTGGTCCTCCACTTT.

This clone was seen only once. This sequence joins TRBV19 and TRBJ2-7, with TRBD1 matching over 8 bases. V gave up 6 bases and J gave up 3 bases; unmatched junction bases: 1. Germline-derived CDR1 and CDR2 are LNHDA and SQIVND (reference sequence). The CDR3 extends over 12 amino acids. The CDR3, as DNA: TGTGCCAGTAGGGACAGGGACTACGAGCAGTACTTC. This codes for CASRDRDYEQYF.

With regard to this clone: Other DNA sequences in the sample encode the same CDR3. The chain uses TRBV7-2 and TRBJ2-3; 9 bases are a match to TRBD1. Germline loops: CDR1 SGHTA, CDR2 FQGNSA. V lost 3 bases to trimming and J lost 4 bases; unmatched junction nucleotides: 2. There are 14 residues in the CDR3. The DNA of the CDR3 is TGTGCCAGCAGCTTGGGACAGGGCGCAGATACGCAGTATTTT. It is translated as CASSLGQGADTQYF.

This clone came up once. The rearrangement uses TRBV7-2 and TRBJ2-1; 12 bases are a match to TRBD2. The CDR3 sequence is 14 residues long. Germline CDR1 is SGHTA and CDR2 is FQGNSA. V was pared by 8 bases and J by 7 bases, with 6 bases of the junction left unmatched. This CDR3 is CASPGTSGLNEQFF. DNA for the CDR3: TGTGCCAGCCCCGGGACTAGCGGGTTGAATGAGCAGTTCTTC.

The CDR3 reads CASSFRPGQAEQYF. CDR3 nucleotide sequence: TGTGCCAGCAGTTTTAGGCCAGGGCAGGCCGAGCAGTACTTC. The rearrangement joins TRBV28 to TRBJ2-7, with a possible D match to TRBD1 (5 bases). V gave up 3 bases and J gave up 6 bases, with 15 bases separating them. Per germline, CDR1 MDHEN and CDR2 SYDVKM. The CDR3 has 14 amino acids. Complete variable domain (other parts from reference TRBV28 and TRBJ2-7): DVKVTQSSRYLVKRTGEKVFLECVQDMDHENMFWYRQDPGLGLRLIYFSYDVKMKEKGDIPEGYSVSREKKERFSLILESASTNQTSMYLCASSFRPGQAEQYFGPGTRLTVT.

The V gene is TRBV7-9, the J gene TRBJ1-5, with 7 bases aligning to TRBD1. Trimming took 11 bases from V and 6 from J; bases not matched to a gene: 10. The CDR3 runs to 13 residues. Germline CDR1 SEHNR, CDR2 FQNEAQ (reference sequence). Here the CDR3 reads CAGGDRAGQPQHF. In nucleotides, the CDR3 is TGTGCCGGGGGTGACAGGGCGGGTCAGCCCCAGCATTTT.